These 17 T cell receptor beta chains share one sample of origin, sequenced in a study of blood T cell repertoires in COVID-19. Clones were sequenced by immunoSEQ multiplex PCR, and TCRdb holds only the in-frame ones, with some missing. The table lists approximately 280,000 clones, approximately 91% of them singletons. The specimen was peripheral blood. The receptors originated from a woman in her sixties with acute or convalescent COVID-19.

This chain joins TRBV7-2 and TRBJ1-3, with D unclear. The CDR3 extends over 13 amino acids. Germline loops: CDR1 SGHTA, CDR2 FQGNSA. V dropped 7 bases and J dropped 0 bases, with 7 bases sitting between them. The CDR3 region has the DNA TGTGCCAGCACGACAAGCTCTGGAAACACCATATATTTT. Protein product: CASTTSSGNTIYF.

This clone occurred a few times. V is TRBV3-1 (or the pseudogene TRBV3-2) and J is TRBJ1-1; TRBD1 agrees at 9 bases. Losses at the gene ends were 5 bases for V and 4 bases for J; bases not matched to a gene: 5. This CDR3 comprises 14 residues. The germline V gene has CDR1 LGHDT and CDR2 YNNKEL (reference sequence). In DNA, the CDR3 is TGTGCCAGCAGCGAGGGGACAGGGCCCACTGAAGCTTTCTTT. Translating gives CASSEGTGPTEAFF.

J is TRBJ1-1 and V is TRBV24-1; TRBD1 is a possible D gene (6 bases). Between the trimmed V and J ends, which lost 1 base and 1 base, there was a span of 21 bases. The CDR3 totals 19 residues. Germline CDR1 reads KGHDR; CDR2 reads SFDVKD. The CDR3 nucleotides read TGTGCCACCAGTGATTTTAGGGACACTTCGTTCCCTAGGAACACTGAAGCTTTCTTT. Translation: CATSDFRDTSFPRNTEAFF.

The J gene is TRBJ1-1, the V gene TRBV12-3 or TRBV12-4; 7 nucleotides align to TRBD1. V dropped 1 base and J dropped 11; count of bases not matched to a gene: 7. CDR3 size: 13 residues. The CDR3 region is CASSLVGGSGAFF. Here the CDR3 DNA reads TGTGCCAGCAGTTTAGTAGGGGGCTCTGGGGCTTTCTTT.

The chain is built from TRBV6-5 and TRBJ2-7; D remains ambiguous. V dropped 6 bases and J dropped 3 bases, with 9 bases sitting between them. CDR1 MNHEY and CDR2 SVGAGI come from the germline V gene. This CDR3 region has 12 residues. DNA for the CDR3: TGTGCCAGCAGACACGCCGTCTACGAGCAGTACTTC. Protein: CASRHAVYEQYF.

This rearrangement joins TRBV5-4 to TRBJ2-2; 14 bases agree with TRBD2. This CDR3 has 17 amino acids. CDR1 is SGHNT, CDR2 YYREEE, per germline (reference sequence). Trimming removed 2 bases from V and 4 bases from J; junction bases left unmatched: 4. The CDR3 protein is CASSLETSGGATGELFF. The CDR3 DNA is TGTGCCAGCAGCTTAGAGACTAGCGGGGGGGCCACCGGGGAGCTGTTTTTT.

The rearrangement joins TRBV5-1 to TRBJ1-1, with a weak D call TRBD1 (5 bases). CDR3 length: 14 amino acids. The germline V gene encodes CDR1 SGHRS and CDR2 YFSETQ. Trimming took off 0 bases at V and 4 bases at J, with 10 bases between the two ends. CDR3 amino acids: CASSLDKGPTEAFF. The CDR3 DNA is TGCGCCAGCAGCTTGGACAAGGGGCCCACTGAAGCTTTCTTT.

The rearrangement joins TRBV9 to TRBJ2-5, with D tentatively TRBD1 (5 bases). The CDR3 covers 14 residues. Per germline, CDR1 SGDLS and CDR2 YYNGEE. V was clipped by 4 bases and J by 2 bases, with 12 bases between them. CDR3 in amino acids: CASSPGRQQETQYF. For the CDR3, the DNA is TGTGCCAGCAGCCCAGGGCGGCAACAAGAGACCCAGTACTTC. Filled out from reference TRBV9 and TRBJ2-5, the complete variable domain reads DSGVTQTPKHLITATGQRVTLRCSPRSGDLSVYWYQQSLDQGLQFLIQYYNGEERAKGNILERFSAQQFPDLHSELNLSSLELGDSALYFCASSPGRQQETQYFGPGTRLLVL.

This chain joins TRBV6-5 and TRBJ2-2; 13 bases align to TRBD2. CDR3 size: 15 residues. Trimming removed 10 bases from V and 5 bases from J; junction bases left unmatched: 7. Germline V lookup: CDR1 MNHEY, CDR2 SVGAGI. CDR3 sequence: CATRTSGSSTGELFF. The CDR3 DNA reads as TGTGCCACTCGGACTAGCGGGAGTAGTACCGGGGAGCTGTTTTTT.

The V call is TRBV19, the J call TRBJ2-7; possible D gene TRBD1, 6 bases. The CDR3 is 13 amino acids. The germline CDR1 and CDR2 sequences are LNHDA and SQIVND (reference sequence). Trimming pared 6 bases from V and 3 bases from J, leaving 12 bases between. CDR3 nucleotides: TGTGCCAGTAGACAGGGCCCTTACTACGAGCAGTACTTC. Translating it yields CASRQGPYYEQYF.

CDR3 in DNA: TGTGCCAGCAGCTTAGGGGCAGGGATCTACGAGCAGTACTTC. Translation gives CASSLGAGIYEQYF. This chain links TRBV7-3 with TRBJ2-7; possible D gene TRBD1, 5 bases. With 2 bases removed from V and 3 bases from J, the gap between germline ends came to 11 bases. Germline V gene lookup returns CDR1 SGHTA and CDR2 FQGTGA. This CDR3 spans 14 amino acids.

The CDR3 DNA sequence: TGTGCCAGCAGCCAAGAGTCTAGCGCGTACTACAATGAGCAGTTCTTC. Translating gives CASSQESSAYYNEQFF. The chain couples TRBV14 to TRBJ2-1; possible D gene TRBD2, 6 bases. The ends were cut back, 0 bases at V and 3 bases at J, with 12 bases in the middle. Per germline, CDR1 SGHDN and CDR2 FVKESK. The CDR3 contains 16 residues.

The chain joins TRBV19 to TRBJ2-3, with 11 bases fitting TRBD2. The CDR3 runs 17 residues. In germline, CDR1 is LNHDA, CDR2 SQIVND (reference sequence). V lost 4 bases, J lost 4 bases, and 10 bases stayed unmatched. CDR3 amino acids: CASSRSLLAGVPDTQYF. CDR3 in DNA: TGTGCCAGTAGTAGATCCCTACTAGCGGGAGTGCCAGATACGCAGTATTTT.

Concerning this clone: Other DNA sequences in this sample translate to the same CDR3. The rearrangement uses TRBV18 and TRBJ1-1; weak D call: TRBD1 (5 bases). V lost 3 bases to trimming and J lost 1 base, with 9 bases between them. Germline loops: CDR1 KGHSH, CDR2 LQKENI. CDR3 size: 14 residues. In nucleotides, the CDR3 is TGTGCCAGCTCACCGGGGCGGCAGAACACTGAAGCTTTCTTT. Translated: CASSPGRQNTEAFF.

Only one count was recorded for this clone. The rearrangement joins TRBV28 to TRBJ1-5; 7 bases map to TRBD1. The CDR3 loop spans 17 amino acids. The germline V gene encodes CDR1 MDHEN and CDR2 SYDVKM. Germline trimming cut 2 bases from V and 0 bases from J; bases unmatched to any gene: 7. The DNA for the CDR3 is TGTGCCAGCAGTTTAGGGGACAGTAAATATAGCAATCAGCCCCAGCATTTT. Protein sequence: CASSLGDSKYSNQPQHF. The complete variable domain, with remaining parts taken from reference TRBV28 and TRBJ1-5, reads DVKVTQSSRYLVKRTGEKVFLECVQDMDHENMFWYRQDPGLGLRLIYFSYDVKMKEKGDIPEGYSVSREKKERFSLILESASTNQTSMYLCASSLGDSKYSNQPQHFGDGTRLSIL.

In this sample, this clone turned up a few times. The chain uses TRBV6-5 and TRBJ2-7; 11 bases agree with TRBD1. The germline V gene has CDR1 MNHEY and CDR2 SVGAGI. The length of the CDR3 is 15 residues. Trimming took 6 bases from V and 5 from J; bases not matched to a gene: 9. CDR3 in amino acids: CASSSGTGGIDEQYF. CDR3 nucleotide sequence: TGTGCCAGCAGCTCCGGGACAGGGGGGATTGACGAGCAGTACTTC.

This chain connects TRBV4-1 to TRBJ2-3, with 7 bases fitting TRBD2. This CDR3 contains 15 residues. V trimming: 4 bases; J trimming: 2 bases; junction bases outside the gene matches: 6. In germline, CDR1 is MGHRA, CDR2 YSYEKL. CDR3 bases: TGCGCCAGCAGCCTAGAGAGCGGGGCCACAGATACGCAGTATTTT. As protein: CASSLESGATDTQYF.